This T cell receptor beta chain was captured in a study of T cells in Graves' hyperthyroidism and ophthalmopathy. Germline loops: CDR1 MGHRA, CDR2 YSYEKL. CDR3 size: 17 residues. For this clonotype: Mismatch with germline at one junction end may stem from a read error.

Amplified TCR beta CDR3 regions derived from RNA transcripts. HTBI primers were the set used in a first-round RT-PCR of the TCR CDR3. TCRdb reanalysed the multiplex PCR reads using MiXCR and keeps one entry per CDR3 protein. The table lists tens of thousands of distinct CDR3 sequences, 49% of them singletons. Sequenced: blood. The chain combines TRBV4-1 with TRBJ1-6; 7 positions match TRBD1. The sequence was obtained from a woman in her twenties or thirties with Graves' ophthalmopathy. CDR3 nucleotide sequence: TGTGCCAGCAGCCTGGAAGGAGGGGACAGCTTCAATTCACCCCTCCACTTT. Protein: CASSLEGGDSFNSPLHF.